Below, one T cell receptor (beta chain) is given with its context. This sample was included in a study of CD8 T cells in Susac syndrome. The authors reverse transcribed roughly 0.5 to 1 ug RNA with random hexamers. TCRdb re-derived calls from the immunoSEQ multiplex PCR reads in MiXCR, one entry per CDR3 protein. The repertoire holds around 130,000 distinct CDR3 sequences, with around 85% as singletons. From blood CD8+ and CD4+ T cells, the TCR beta chain was sequenced. TEMRA cells were FACS-enriched, while CD8+ and CD4+ T cells were negatively isolated. There are 13 residues in the CDR3. Germline-derived CDR1 and CDR2 are MNHEY and SMNVEV (reference sequence). Trimming pared 2 bases from V and 6 bases from J, leaving 8 bases between.

V and J are TRBV27 and TRBJ1-5, with D possibly TRBD1 on 5 matching bases. Material: CD8+ T cells from PBMCs. The sequence derives from a human donor with multiple sclerosis. The CDR3 nucleotides are TGTGCCAGCAGTTTAGGGGCCGGTCAGCCCCAGCATTTT. Translation: CASSLGAGQPQHF.